Sequencing of this T cell receptor (beta chain) was carried out in a study of shared clonotypes between healthy human individuals (dated by TCRdb to the early 2020s). Concerning the study at large: Two women and a few men aged 18 to 49 years were included in the cohort. To increase sequencing depth and limit assay-specific biases, different laboratories used diverse techniques to prepare libraries and sequence TCR repertoires. Leukapheresis yielded between about 0.9 and 9.5 billion PBMCs per donor. For each donor, CD4 naive and CD4 memory were each run on three plates, CD8 naive on two plates, and CD8 memory on one plate. To estimate repertoire size and how much clonotype sharing occurs between individuals, the study deeply sequenced the blood TCR repertoires of roughly 5 healthy adults. The paper's findings and limits, for the study overall: Naive subsets generally had larger estimated clonotype richness than memory subsets. Even with the large sequencing depth, rarefaction of the sorted-subset datasets indicated that sequencing was incomplete. Based on pairwise subsampling, the degree of clonotype sharing among donors was expected to be affected by sequencing depth. About 4.5% of naive CD4, 3.5% of naive CD8, 2% to 2.5% of memory CD4, and 0.35% to 0.5% of memory CD8 clonotypes were shared across several donors. Higher generation probabilities were observed for clonotypes shared by all four sorted-subset donors than for non-shared clonotypes. The genetic and exposure-history diversity represented was limited by the small number of donors. Only blood was sampled, and tissue TCR repertoires likely differ from those in blood.

Deletion took 0 bases off V and 2 bases off J, with a span of 4 bases between the germline ends. CDR1 and CDR2 were assigned from the germline V gene as SGDLS and YYNGEE. The CDR3 contains 13 residues, cysteine and phenylalanine counted. Just CDR3 DNA is preserved here, 39 bases in frame from base 1. Using the deep immunoSEQ assay, TCR CDR3 regions were amplified from genomic DNA by multiplex PCR. Extracted genomic DNA from each cell subset was spread evenly across all wells of several immunoSEQ 96-well plates, with each plate serving as a replicate. For sorted subsets, roughly 190 ng of genomic DNA, equivalent to 25,000 to 35,000 T cell genomes, went into each replicate PCR. The purified libraries were quantified using a Qubit 3.0 fluorometer, sized with a Bioanalyzer 2100, and then quantified again using the KAPA Library Quantification kit. Every immunoSEQ 96-well plate was sequenced on a dedicated single-read 150-cycle Illumina NextSeq 550 flow cell. In the original analysis: Because only junctional sequences without quality scores were contained in the immunoSEQ output, filtering matching that applied to full-length reads could not be performed. Sequences were annotated with PyIR, a Python wrapper for IgBLAST v1.9, using IMGT germline references to assign V/J genes and CDR3. Reads with weak V/J assignments (E-value above 1e-6), missing CDR3, stop codons, out-of-frame junctions, or ambiguous translated residues were removed. V3J clonotypes were defined by identical inferred V gene, J gene, and CDR3 amino acid sequence. Percentage overlap between repertoires was computed as shared unique clonotypes divided by the size of the smaller repertoire. Richness of each repertoire was evaluated using RTK rarefaction, the Chao1 estimator, and Recon v2.1 estimates of unobserved clonotypes. For all TCRbeta clonotypes obtained by the gDNA method from a few donors, generation probabilities were computed with OLGA. The table comes from immuneACCESS by way of TCRdb, which keeps in-frame sequences with V and J called. Part of the clones is missing from these tables; in studies checked, under half for an unresolved V gene and the rest for unknown reasons. V and J calls and clone size are copied from that table; D and trimming were computed from the DNA. This sample is represented by 1.6 million or so clones; around 95% of them were singletons. The ten largest account for 1.2% of the sample.

A note on this clone: What this receptor recognizes is not known. Base qualities are missing; no much larger clone stands one base away. The identical CDR3 is also encoded by other nucleotide sequences in the sample.

Donors were healthy HIV-negative adults with no recently reported acute infections or vaccinations. Every donor was a Caucasian adult residing in Nashville, Tennessee, USA. CD4+ T cells were enriched by magnetic negative selection, after which naive cells were positively selected on CD45RA and the negative fraction was taken as the memory subset. Blood was collected by leukapheresis, and PBMCs were isolated by Ficoll-Histopaque density gradient centrifugation and then cryopreserved in liquid nitrogen vapor phase. Analytical flow cytometry was used to check the purity and quantity of each magnetically sorted T cell population. From each sorted fraction, genomic DNA was isolated and quantified by UV absorbance on a Nanodrop 2000c.

The chain couples TRBV9 to TRBJ2-3; the D gene cannot be named for sure. This TCR came from a man aged 25-45 years in good health. Sequencing input: naive CD4+ T cells sorted from blood. What this sample's cell subset or site label stands for: CD45RA+ positively selected. CDR3 reads: CASSVGDTDTQYF. The nucleotide sequence is TGTGCCAGCAGCGTAGGTGACACAGATACGCAGTATTTT.